This TCR beta chain was documented in a study of T-cell memory formation after mild COVID-19. General study findings and limits: CD4+ contracting clones were found mainly in CM and EM, and CD8+ ones in EMRA. Proof of SARS-CoV-2 specificity was absent for the second-wave clones that crested on day 37. Certain responding clones were present in pre-infection memory, suggesting participation of cross-reactive memory.

V was clipped by 2 bases and J by 6 bases, with 12 bases between them. This CDR3 region has 14 residues. CDR1 and CDR2 from the germline V gene are MNHEY and SVGEGT. TCRdb reprocessed the 5' RACE reads via MiXCR and lists one record per CDR3 protein. The top ten hold over 20% of the sample, which has around 310,000 distinct CDR3 sequences, 20% to 25% seen once. The sample holds a few counts of this clonotype. What it recognizes is unknown. The clonotype comes from a man aged 18-30 years who had mild COVID-19 (a few samples of this study predate the infection). Cell type and time point are not known. The J gene is TRBJ2-3, the V gene TRBV6-2 or TRBV6-3, with D possibly matching TRBD1 (5 bases). The material sequenced was PBMCs or a T cell subset sorted from them (not recorded which). The CDR3 sequence is CASSYAGKADTQYF. For the CDR3, the DNA is TGTGCCAGCAGTTACGCAGGGAAGGCTGATACGCAGTATTTT.